One sample yielded the 3 T cell receptor beta chains listed below, sequenced in a study of CD8+ T cells in alopecia areata. The treatment here: oral pan-JAK inhibitor, 5-10 mg twice daily. cDNA reverse transcribed from extracted RNA served as the sequencing template. Measured with immunoSEQ multiplex PCR; TCRdb has only the in-frame clones, and not every one. The sample shows about 74,000 clones, 25% to 35% of them seen only once. Sample: CD8+ T cells sorted from blood, taken at week 4, from a patient treated with tofacitinib. Receptors were obtained from a human donor with alopecia areata.

This clone was counted at least ten times. The chain carries TRBV7-9 and TRBJ2-7, with TRBD1 matching over 9 bases. The germline V gene has CDR1 SEHNR and CDR2 FQNEAQ (reference sequence). The CDR3 is 13 residues long. V lost 5 bases and J lost 3; bases outside the gene matches: 2. Written as DNA, the CDR3 is TGTGCCAGCAGCCCGGGACAGGGCTACGAGCAGTACTTC. This codes for CASSPGQGYEQYF.

This clone was counted at least ten times. The chain joins TRBV7-2 to TRBJ1-1; no firm D call. The CDR3 is made up of 12 amino acids. CDR1 and CDR2 from the germline V gene are SGHTA and FQGNSA. The V and J ends lost 10 bases and 2 bases respectively, with 11 bases between them. CDR3 in amino acids: CATSHGNTEAFF. CDR3 in DNA: TGTGCCACCTCCCACGGTAACACTGAAGCTTTCTTT.

CDR3 amino acids: CASSQDPGQGVEQYF. DNA for the CDR3: TGTGCCAGCAGCCAAGATCCGGGACAGGGGGTCGAGCAGTACTTC. This chain uses TRBV4-2 with TRBJ2-7, with TRBD1 matching over 11 bases. V dropped 0 bases and J dropped 6; count of bases not matched to a gene: 4. The CDR3 contains 15 residues. Germline CDR1 LGHNA, CDR2 YNFKEQ.